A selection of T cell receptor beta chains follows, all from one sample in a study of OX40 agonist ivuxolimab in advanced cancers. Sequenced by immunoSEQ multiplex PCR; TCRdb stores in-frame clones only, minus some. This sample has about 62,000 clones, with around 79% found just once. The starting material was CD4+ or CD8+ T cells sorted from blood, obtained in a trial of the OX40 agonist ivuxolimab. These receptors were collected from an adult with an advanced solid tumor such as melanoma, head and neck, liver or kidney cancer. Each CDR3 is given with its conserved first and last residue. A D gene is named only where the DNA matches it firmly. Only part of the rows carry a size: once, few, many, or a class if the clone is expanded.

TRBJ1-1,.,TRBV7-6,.,TGTGCCAGCAGCTTAAGTGTAGGGGGGGGGACTGAAGCTTTCTTT,CASSLSVGGGTEAFF
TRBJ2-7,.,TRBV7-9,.,TGTGCCAGCAGCTTAATTATCGGGCAGGCTGGGGAGCAGTACTTC,CASSLIIGQAGEQYF
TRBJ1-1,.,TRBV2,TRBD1,TGTGCCAGCAGTGGGACAGGGGGCTGGGGTACTGAAGCTTTCTTT,CASSGTGGWGTEAFF
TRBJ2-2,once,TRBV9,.,TGTGCCAGCAGCGCGGCGAACAGGTTAGGAACCGGGGAGCTGTTTTTT,CASSAANRLGTGELFF
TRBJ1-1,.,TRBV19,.,TGTGCCAGTAGTATAGGCTCGCTTATCTGGCCGGGGACTGAAGCTTTCTTT,CASSIGSLIWPGTEAFF
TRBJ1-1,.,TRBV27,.,TGTGCCAGCAGTACAAACGCAAGAGGGGGCACTGAAGCTTTCTTT,CASSTNARGGTEAFF
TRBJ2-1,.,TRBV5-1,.,TGCGCCAGCAGCTCGGTCACAGCCAACAATGAGCAGTTCTTC,CASSSVTANNEQFF
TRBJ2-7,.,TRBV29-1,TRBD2,TGCAGCGTTGAAGATCAGGGCGGGGGCTCCTACGAGCAGTACTTC,CSVEDQGGGSYEQYF
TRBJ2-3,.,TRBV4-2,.,TGTGCCAGCCGTACTAGGACAGAGTACACCACAGATACGCAGTATTTT,CASRTRTEYTTDTQYF
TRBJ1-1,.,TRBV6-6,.,TGTGCCAGCAGTTACTCGGCCGGGACGCAGAACACTGAAGCTTTCTTT,CASSYSAGTQNTEAFF
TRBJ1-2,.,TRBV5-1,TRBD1,TGCGCCAGCAGCTTGACAGGGGGCGCGGATCACTTC,CASSLTGGADHF
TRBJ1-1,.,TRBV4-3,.,TGCGCCAGCAGCCAAGATCTAGGGAGGTCGAACACTGAAGCTTTCTTT,CASSQDLGRSNTEAFF
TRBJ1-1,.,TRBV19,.,TGTGCCAGTAATAAACGGGGCAGGGCAATGAACACTGAAGCTTTCTTT,CASNKRGRAMNTEAFF
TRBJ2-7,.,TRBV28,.,TGTGCCAGCAGTCAGAGCTCCTACGAGCAGTACTTC,CASSQSSYEQYF
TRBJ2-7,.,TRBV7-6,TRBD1,TGTGCCAGCAGCTTAGGGGACAGGGGCCCCTACGAGCAGTACTTC,CASSLGDRGPYEQYF
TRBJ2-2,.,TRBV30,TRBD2,TGTGCCTGGAGCCCCCCCAGCGGGAGTGACACCGGGGAGCTGTTTTTT,CAWSPPSGSDTGELFF
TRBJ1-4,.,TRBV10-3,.,TGTGCCATCAGTGGACAGCCTAATGAAAAACTGTTTTTT,CAISGQPNEKLFF
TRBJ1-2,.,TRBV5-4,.,TGTGCCAGCAGCTTGGACAGGCACTATGGCTACACCTTC,CASSLDRHYGYTF
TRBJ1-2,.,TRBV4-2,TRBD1,TGTGCCAGCAGCCAATCCCCCGGGACAGGAGGTAACTATGGCTACACCTTC,CASSQSPGTGGNYGYTF
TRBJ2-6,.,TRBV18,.,TGTGCCAGCTCAAAATACCGGGACCACACGTCTGGGGCCAACGTCCTGACTTTC,CASSKYRDHTSGANVLTF
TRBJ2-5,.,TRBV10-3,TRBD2,TGTGCCATCAGTGGGGTAGCTAGCGGGGGGACGATACAAGAGACCCAGTACTTC,CAISGVASGGTIQETQYF
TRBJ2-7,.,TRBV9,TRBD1,TGTGCCAGCAGCCCCGGGGACAGAGAATACGAGCAGTACTTC,CASSPGDREYEQYF
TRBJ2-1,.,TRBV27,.,TGTGCCAGCAGATCTCTGACAACTTCATCCTACAATGAGCAGTTCTTC,CASRSLTTSSYNEQFF
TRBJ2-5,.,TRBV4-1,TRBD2,TGCGCCAGCAGCCAAACCTCCCTAGCGGGGCTGCAAGAGACCCAGTACTTC,CASSQTSLAGLQETQYF
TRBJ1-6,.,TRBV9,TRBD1,TGTGCCAGCACGAGAACAGGGGCTAATTCACCCCTCCACTTT,CASTRTGANSPLHF